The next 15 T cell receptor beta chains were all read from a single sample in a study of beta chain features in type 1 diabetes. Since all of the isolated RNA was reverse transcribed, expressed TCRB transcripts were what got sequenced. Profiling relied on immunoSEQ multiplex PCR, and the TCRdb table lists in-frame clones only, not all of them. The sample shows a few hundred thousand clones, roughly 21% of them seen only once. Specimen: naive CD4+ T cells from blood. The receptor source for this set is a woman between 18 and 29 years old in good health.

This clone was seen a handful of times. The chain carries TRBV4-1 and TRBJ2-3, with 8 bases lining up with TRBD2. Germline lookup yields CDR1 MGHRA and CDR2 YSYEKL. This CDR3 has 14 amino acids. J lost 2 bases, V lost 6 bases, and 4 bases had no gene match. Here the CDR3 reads CASRAGGVTDTQYF. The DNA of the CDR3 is TGCGCCAGCAGGGCGGGGGGTGTCACAGATACGCAGTATTTT.

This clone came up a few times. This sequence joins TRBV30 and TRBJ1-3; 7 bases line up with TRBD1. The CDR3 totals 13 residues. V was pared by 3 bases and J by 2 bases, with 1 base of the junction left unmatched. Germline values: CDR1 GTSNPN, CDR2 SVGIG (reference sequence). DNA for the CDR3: TGTGCCTGGAGGGGACAGACTGGAAACACCATATATTTT. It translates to CAWRGQTGNTIYF.

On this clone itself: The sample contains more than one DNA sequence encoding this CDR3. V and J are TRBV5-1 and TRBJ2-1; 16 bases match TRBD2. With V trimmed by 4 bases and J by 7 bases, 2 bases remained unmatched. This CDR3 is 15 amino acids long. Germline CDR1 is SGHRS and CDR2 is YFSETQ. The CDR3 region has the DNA TGCGCCAGCAGCCCGGGACTAGCGGGAGGGAATGAGCAGTTCTTC. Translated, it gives CASSPGLAGGNEQFF.

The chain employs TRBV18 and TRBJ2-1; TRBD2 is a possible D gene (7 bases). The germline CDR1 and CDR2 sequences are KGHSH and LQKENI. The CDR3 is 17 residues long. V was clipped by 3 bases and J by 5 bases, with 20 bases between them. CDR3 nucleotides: TGTGCCAGCTCACCCGGCGTCGGGCGGGGGACAAACAATGAGCAGTTCTTC. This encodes CASSPGVGRGTNNEQFF.

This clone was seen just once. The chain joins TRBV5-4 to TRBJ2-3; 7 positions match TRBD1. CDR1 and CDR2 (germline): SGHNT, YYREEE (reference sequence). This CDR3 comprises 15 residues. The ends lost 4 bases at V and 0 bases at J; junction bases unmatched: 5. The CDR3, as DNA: TGTGCCAGCAGCCGAGGGACAGCTAGCACAGATACGCAGTATTTT. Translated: CASSRGTASTDTQYF.

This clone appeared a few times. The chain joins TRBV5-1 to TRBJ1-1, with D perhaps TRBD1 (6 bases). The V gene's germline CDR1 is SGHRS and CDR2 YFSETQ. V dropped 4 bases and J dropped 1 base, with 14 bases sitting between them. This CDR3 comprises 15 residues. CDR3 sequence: CASSGETGANTEAFF. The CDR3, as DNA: TGCGCCAGCAGCGGGGAGACAGGAGCGAACACTGAAGCTTTCTTT.

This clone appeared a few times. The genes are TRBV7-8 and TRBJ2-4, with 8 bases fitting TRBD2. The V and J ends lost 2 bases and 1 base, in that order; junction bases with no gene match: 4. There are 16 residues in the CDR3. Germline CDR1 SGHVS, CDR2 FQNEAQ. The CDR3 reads CASSLKREWAKNIQYF. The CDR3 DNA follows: TGTGCCAGCAGCTTAAAGCGGGAGTGGGCCAAAAACATTCAGTACTTC.

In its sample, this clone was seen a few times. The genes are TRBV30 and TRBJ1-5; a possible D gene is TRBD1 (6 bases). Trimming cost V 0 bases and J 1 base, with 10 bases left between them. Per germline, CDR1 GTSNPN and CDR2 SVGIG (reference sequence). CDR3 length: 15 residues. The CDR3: CAWSVGGASNQPQHF. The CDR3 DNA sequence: TGTGCCTGGAGTGTAGGGGGGGCAAGCAATCAGCCCCAGCATTTT.

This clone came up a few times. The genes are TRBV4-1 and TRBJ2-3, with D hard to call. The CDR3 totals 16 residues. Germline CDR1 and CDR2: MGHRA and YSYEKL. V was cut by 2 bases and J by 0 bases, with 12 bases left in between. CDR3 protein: CASSQNRAISTDTQYF. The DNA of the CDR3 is TGCGCCAGCAGCCAAAATCGAGCGATAAGCACAGATACGCAGTATTTT.

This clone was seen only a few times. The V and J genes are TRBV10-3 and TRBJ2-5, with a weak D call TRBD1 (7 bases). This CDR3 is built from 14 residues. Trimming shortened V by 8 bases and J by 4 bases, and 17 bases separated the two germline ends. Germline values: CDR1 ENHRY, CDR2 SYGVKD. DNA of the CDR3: TGTGCCATCTCGAAGGAGGGGGCGGGAGAGACCCAGTACTTC. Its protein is CAISKEGAGETQYF.

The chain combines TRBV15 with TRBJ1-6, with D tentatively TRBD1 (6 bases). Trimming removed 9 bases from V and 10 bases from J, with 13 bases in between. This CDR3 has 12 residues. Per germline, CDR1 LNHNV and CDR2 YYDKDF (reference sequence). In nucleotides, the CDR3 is TGTGCCACGAGCGCAGGGGTATCACCCCTCCACTTT. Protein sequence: CATSAGVSPLHF.

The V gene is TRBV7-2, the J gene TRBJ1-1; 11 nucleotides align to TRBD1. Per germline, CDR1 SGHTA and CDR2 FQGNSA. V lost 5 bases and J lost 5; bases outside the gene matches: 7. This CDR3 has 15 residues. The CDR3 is CASSPGQGARTEAFF. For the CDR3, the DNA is TGTGCCAGCAGCCCAGGACAGGGGGCACGTACTGAAGCTTTCTTT.

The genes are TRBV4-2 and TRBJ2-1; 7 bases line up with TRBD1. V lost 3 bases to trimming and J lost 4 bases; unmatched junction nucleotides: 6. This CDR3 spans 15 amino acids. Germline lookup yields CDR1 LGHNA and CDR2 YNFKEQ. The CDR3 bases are TGTGCCAGCAGCCAGGGACAGTCTTTTTACAATGAGCAGTTCTTC. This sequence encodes CASSQGQSFYNEQFF.

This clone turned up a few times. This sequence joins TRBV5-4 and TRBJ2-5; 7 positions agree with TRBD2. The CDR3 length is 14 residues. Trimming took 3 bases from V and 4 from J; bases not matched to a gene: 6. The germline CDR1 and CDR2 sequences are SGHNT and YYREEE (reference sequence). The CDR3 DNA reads TGTGCCAGCAGCTCTCGGACTAGTTCAGAGACCCAGTACTTC. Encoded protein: CASSSRTSSETQYF. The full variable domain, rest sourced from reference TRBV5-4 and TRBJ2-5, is ETGVTQSPTHLIKTRGQQVTLRCSSQSGHNTVSWYQQALGQGPQFIFQYYREEENGRGNFPPRFSGLQFPNYSSELNVNALELDDSALYLCASSSRTSSETQYFGPGTRLLVL.

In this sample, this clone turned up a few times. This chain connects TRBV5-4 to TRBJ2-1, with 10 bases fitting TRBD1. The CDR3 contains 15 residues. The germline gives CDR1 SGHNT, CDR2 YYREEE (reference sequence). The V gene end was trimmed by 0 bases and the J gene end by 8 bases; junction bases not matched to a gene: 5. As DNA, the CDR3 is TGTGCCAGCAGCTTGGGGACAGGGGGAAGAGATGAGCAGTTCTTC. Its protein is CASSLGTGGRDEQFF.